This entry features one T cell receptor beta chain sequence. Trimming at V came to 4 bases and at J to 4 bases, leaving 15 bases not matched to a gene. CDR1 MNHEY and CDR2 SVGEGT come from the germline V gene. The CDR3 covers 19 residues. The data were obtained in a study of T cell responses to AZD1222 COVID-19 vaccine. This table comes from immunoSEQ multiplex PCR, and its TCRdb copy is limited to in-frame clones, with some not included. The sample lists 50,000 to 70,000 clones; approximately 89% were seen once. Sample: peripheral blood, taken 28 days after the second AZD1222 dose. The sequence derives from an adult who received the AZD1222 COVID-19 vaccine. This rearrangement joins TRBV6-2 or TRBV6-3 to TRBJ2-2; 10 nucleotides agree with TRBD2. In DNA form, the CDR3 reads TGTGCCAGCAGTTCCCTGGGTAGCGGGAGGTCCCCGAGCACCGGGGAGCTGTTTTTT. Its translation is CASSSLGSGRSPSTGELFF.